This T cell receptor (beta chain) was identified in a study of blood T cell repertoires in COVID-19. Study in general: The analysed material was cDNA or gDNA that came from T cells, B-cell-depleted T cells, or PBMCs.

This CDR3 spans 14 amino acids. V was trimmed by 0 bases and J by 4 bases, leaving 9 bases between them. Germline CDR1 is SGDLS and CDR2 is YYNGEE. Assay used: immunoSEQ multiplex PCR; TCRdb lists only in-frame clones, some missing. The table has approximately 400,000 clones, 91% seen once. In terms of age and location, participants ranged from roughly 18 to 89 years and lived in approximately 26 US areas. On this clone: The identical CDR3 is also encoded by other nucleotide sequences in the sample.

The chain uses TRBV9 and TRBJ2-3; D is uncertain. What was sequenced was PBMCs or T cells enriched from blood (not recorded which). The sequence came from a woman between 35 and 50 years old who had been exposed to COVID-19. The CDR3 here is CASSVGGVADTQYF. The CDR3, as DNA: TGTGCCAGCAGCGTAGGAGGAGTAGCAGATACGCAGTATTTT.